The 26 T cell receptor beta chains given below trace back to one sample, sequenced in a study of cytomegalovirus exposure and HLA in healthy donors. Primers for the PCR totalled 60 Vbeta and 13 Jbeta. Assay: immunoSEQ multiplex PCR; the TCRdb copy retains only in-frame clones and omits some. Here the sample spans approximately 140,000 clones, 70% to 80% being singletons. What was sequenced was PBMCs. All receptors come from a female donor in good health and CMV-seronegative.

The chain recombines TRBV9 with TRBJ2-1, with D unclear. Germline CDR1 SGDLS, CDR2 YYNGEE. V lost 0 bases and J lost 8, with 9 bases in between. This CDR3 region has 13 residues. The CDR3 loop is CASSVVGRDEQFF. CDR3 nucleotides: TGTGCCAGCAGCGTAGTTGGGCGTGATGAGCAGTTCTTC.

The chain combines TRBV9 with TRBJ2-3; D may be TRBD1 (6 bases). CDR3 length: 16 amino acids. Trimming removed 2 bases from V and 1 base from J, with 14 bases in between. Germline-derived CDR1 and CDR2 are SGDLS and YYNGEE. CDR3 region: CASSVGAGSGTDTQYF. DNA for the CDR3: TGTGCCAGCAGCGTGGGGGCGGGTTCGGGCACAGATACGCAGTATTTT.

The V call is TRBV5-6, the J call TRBJ2-2, with D unresolved. V lost 4 bases and J 1 base, leaving 14 bases between the germline ends. Germline CDR1 reads SGHDT; CDR2 reads YYEEEE. This CDR3 region has 16 residues. The CDR3, as DNA: TGTGCCAGCAGCAAAGACGGCGCGGAGAACACCGGGGAGCTGTTTTTT. Amino acid sequence: CASSKDGAENTGELFF.

V is TRBV29-1 and J is TRBJ2-7; 8 bases fit TRBD2. The germline V gene encodes CDR1 SQVTM and CDR2 ANQGSEA. This CDR3 contains 13 residues. V shed 7 bases, J shed 2 bases, and the junction held 7 bases outside the gene matches. The CDR3 region has the DNA TGCAGCGCTGGAAACGGGGGGGCCTACGAGCAGTACTTC. It encodes CSAGNGGAYEQYF.

The chain carries TRBV7-2 and TRBJ1-5, with D hard to call. There are 13 residues in the CDR3. The germline V and J ends were trimmed by 5 bases and 0 bases, with 5 bases remaining between them. The germline V gene has CDR1 SGHTA and CDR2 FQGNSA. In DNA form, the CDR3 reads TGTGCCAGCAGCGGGCCTAGCAATCAGCCCCAGCATTTT. This sequence encodes CASSGPSNQPQHF.

This chain connects TRBV19 to TRBJ2-7; 8 positions match TRBD1. The CDR3 runs to 15 residues. CDR1 is LNHDA, CDR2 SQIVND, per germline (reference sequence). The junction had 8 bases not matched to a gene; V was cut back by 5 bases and J by 2 bases. CDR3 sequence (DNA): TGTGCCAGTAGTCCTCGACAGGGGTCGACCTACGAGCAGTACTTC. It specifies CASSPRQGSTYEQYF.

The J gene is TRBJ1-1, the V gene TRBV7-3; D may be TRBD1 (6 bases). Germline CDR1 and CDR2: SGHTA and FQGTGA. The CDR3 runs to 13 residues. The V end was cut by 5 bases, the J end by 5 bases, with 12 bases between. CDR3 loop: CASSTGQETEAFF. CDR3 bases: TGTGCCAGCAGCACAGGGCAGGAAACTGAAGCTTTCTTT.

CDR3 DNA: TGTGCCAGCAGCTCCGAGGTCACCGGGGAGCTGTTTTTT. It is translated as CASSSEVTGELFF. The chain is built from TRBV7-8 and TRBJ2-2, with no clear D. Germline CDR1 reads SGHVS; CDR2 reads FQNEAQ. With 4 bases removed from V and 4 bases from J, the gap between germline ends came to 7 bases. The CDR3 consists of 13 residues.

This clone came up once. The chain employs TRBV18 and TRBJ2-1; D remains ambiguous. Per the germline V gene, CDR1 is KGHSH and CDR2 is LQKENI. Trimming shortened V by 3 bases and J by 5 bases, and 11 bases separated the two germline ends. This CDR3 is built from 14 residues. The DNA for the CDR3 is TGTGCCAGCTCACCCCTCTCCGGAGACAATGAGCAGTTCTTC. This codes for CASSPLSGDNEQFF.

The chain joins TRBV5-6 to TRBJ1-6, with TRBD1 matching 7 bases. V dropped 4 bases and J dropped 4; count of bases not matched to a gene: 11. CDR1 and CDR2 from the germline V gene are SGHDT and YYEEEE. This CDR3 contains 17 residues. The CDR3 loop is CASSRRRDRLYNSPLHF. CDR3 DNA sequence: TGTGCCAGCAGCAGGCGACGGGACAGATTGTATAATTCACCCCTCCACTTT.

The chain has TRBV27 and TRBJ2-7; TRBD2 aligns across 10 bases. This CDR3 comprises 13 residues. Germline values: CDR1 MNHEY, CDR2 SMNVEV (reference sequence). The junction had 8 bases not matched to a gene; V was cut back by 8 bases and J by 7 bases. The DNA of the CDR3 is TGTGCCAGCCGAGCGGGGGGGTTCGGGGAGCAGTACTTC. Translated: CASRAGGFGEQYF.

The chain is built from TRBV2 and TRBJ2-1; weak D call: TRBD2 (6 bases). The CDR3 contains 13 residues. CDR1 SNHLY and CDR2 FYNNEI come from the germline V gene. Deletions cut 8 bases from V and 5 bases from J, with 13 bases between. CDR3 nucleotide sequence: TGTGCCAGCGAACTGAGGAGGGACAATGAGCAGTTCTTC. Its protein product is CASELRRDNEQFF.

The chain joins TRBV19 to TRBJ2-3; 8 bases are shared with TRBD1. This CDR3 has 15 amino acids. The germline CDR1 and CDR2 sequences are LNHDA and SQIVND (reference sequence). After removal of 4 bases from V and 1 base from J, the junction contained 4 bases not matched to a gene. CDR3 sequence (DNA): TGTGCCAGTAGTACGACAGGGGAGGGCACAGATACGCAGTATTTT. It codes for CASSTTGEGTDTQYF.

The chain combines TRBV9 with TRBJ2-1; D might be TRBD2 (6 bases). This CDR3 has 16 residues. Germline V CDR1 and CDR2: SGDLS, YYNGEE. V was cut by 0 bases and J by 9 bases, with 19 bases left in between. The CDR3 reads CASSVGVTRKTGEQFF. For the CDR3, the DNA is TGTGCCAGCAGCGTAGGCGTGACTAGAAAGACGGGTGAGCAGTTCTTC.

This rearrangement joins TRBV20-1 to TRBJ2-7; D remains ambiguous. The germline CDR1 and CDR2 sequences are DFQATT and SNEGSKA (reference sequence). The V end was cut by 0 bases, the J end by 9 bases, with 9 bases between. The CDR3 runs to 11 residues. For the CDR3, the DNA is TGCAGTGCTAGAGATCCGACGGGGCAGTACTTC. Translation gives CSARDPTGQYF.

This clone showed up just once. The genes are TRBV7-2 and TRBJ2-1; 10 bases are a match to TRBD1. The junction had 4 bases not matched to a gene; V was cut back by 2 bases and J by 3 bases. The CDR3 spans 16 residues. The germline V gene encodes CDR1 SGHTA and CDR2 FQGNSA. The CDR3 is CASSLNRDRGYNEQFF. The CDR3 DNA follows: TGTGCCAGCAGCTTAAACCGGGACAGGGGCTACAATGAGCAGTTCTTC.

The V gene is TRBV5-1, the J gene TRBJ1-5; TRBD1 might be the D (5 bases). V was pared by 4 bases and J by 2 bases, with 13 bases between. CDR1 is SGHRS, CDR2 YFSETQ, per germline. The CDR3 extends over 15 amino acids. CDR3 coding DNA: TGCGCCAGCAGCCCGGGGGGGGGAGGCAATCAGCCCCAGCATTTT. Protein sequence: CASSPGGGGNQPQHF.

CDR3 residues: CASSPSLETQYF. The CDR3 bases are TGTGCCAGCAGCCCCTCCTTGGAGACCCAGTACTTC. The chain uses TRBV25-1 and TRBJ2-5, with D unresolved. Germline loops: CDR1 MGHDK, CDR2 SYGVNS. V was trimmed by 6 bases and J by 5 bases, leaving 10 bases between them. The CDR3 totals 12 residues.

This clone was counted a few times. This chain uses TRBV6-5 with TRBJ1-1; D is unresolved. V was pared by 2 bases and J by 1 base, with 5 bases between. Germline V gene lookup returns CDR1 MNHEY and CDR2 SVGAGI. There are 13 residues in the CDR3. CDR3 bases: TGTGCCAGCAGTTACGCGAGGAACACTGAAGCTTTCTTT. Translating it yields CASSYARNTEAFF.

The chain links TRBV28 to TRBJ2-7; D remains unclear. The ends were cut back, 6 bases at V and 3 bases at J, with 15 bases in the middle. CDR3 length equals 14 residues. The germline gives CDR1 MDHEN, CDR2 SYDVKM. CDR3 region: CASRSNRVYYEQYF. The CDR3 nucleotides read TGTGCCAGCAGGTCAAACCGGGTCTACTACGAGCAGTACTTC.

A few counts support this clone. The chain links TRBV10-3 to TRBJ2-6, with 7 bases lining up with TRBD2. Germline V gene sequence: CDR1 ENHRY, CDR2 SYGVKD. Germline trimming cut 2 bases from V and 0 bases from J; bases unmatched to any gene: 1. The CDR3 runs 16 residues. The CDR3 sequence is CAISEGDYSGANVLTF. DNA for the CDR3: TGTGCCATCAGTGAGGGGGACTACTCTGGGGCCAACGTCCTGACTTTC.

The chain is built from TRBV6-1 and TRBJ2-1, with 10 bases fitting TRBD2. Trimming took 5 bases from V and 4 from J; bases not matched to a gene: 5. The CDR3 runs to 15 residues. Germline V gene sequence: CDR1 MNHNS, CDR2 SASEGT. CDR3 amino acids: CASSFLAGEYNEQFF. The CDR3 DNA sequence: TGTGCCAGCAGTTTTCTAGCGGGAGAATACAATGAGCAGTTCTTC.

The CDR3 loop is CAWTPTDNYGYTF. For the CDR3, the DNA is TGTGCCTGGACCCCTACAGATAACTATGGCTACACCTTC. The rearrangement joins TRBV30 to TRBJ1-2; no clear D gene. V was cut by 4 bases and J by 1 base, with 10 bases left in between. CDR3 length equals 13 residues. Germline CDR1 GTSNPN, CDR2 SVGIG (reference sequence).

Sample share makes this clone medium-sized. CDR3 residues: CASSPGAAGELFF. CDR3 DNA sequence: TGTGCCAGTAGTCCAGGGGCGGCCGGGGAGCTGTTTTTT. V and J are TRBV19 and TRBJ2-2; D perhaps matches TRBD1 (6 bases). Trimming left V 5 bases short and J 6 bases short, with 10 bases between. Germline assignment: CDR1 LNHDA and CDR2 SQIVND (reference sequence). The CDR3 has 13 residues.

Remarks on this clone: At the DNA level, this CDR3 is encoded by other sequences in the same sample as well. The V gene is TRBV29-1, the J gene TRBJ2-1, with D perhaps matching TRBD2 (5 bases). The germline V and J ends were trimmed by 7 bases and 10 bases, with 17 bases remaining between them. Germline assignment: CDR1 SQVTM and CDR2 ANQGSEA. This CDR3 comprises 12 residues. The CDR3 region has the DNA TGCAGCGGAGGCCCGGGGATTGGCGAGCAGTTCTTC. As protein: CSGGPGIGEQFF.

This clone appeared once. This sequence joins TRBV4-1 and TRBJ1-1, with a possible D match to TRBD1 (5 bases). Germline-derived CDR1 and CDR2 are MGHRA and YSYEKL. V lost 0 bases and J lost 1, with 21 bases in between. The CDR3 length is 19 residues. The CDR3 DNA reads as TGCGCCAGCAGCCAAGATTACGCTATACGACAGCCGAAGAACACTGAAGCTTTCTTT. Its protein is CASSQDYAIRQPKNTEAFF.